This T cell receptor beta chain derives from a study of T-cell reconstitution after alpha-beta-depleted transplantation in children. This clonotype was observed a few times. What it recognizes is unknown. Study outcomes and limitations: Diversity of TCRbeta at day 60 was high in some patients, arising from surviving recipient T cells and thymic progenitors. Once a year had passed after transplant, T-cell counts and diversity came mostly from newly produced T cells. The study reportedly traced alpha-beta T cells about two months after transplant to several hundred expanded graft clones.

The TCRbeta library incorporated unique molecular identifiers. TCRdb analysed the PCR reads with MiXCR anew, one entry per CDR3 protein. The table records about 420,000 distinct CDR3 sequences, roughly 15% of them present only once. After removal of 3 bases from V and 0 bases from J, the junction contained 12 bases not matched to a gene. This CDR3 has 19 amino acids. Germline V gives CDR1 SGHRS, CDR2 YFSETQ. The TCR was taken from a boy under three years old who had a stem cell transplant for Wiskott-Aldrich syndrome, so the T cells may come from the graft donor. The chain uses TRBV5-1 and TRBJ2-6; TRBD1 agrees at 7 bases. Sequenced here: PBMCs, mostly from graft donor cells, sampled 360 days after TCRalphabeta/CD19-depleted stem cell transplant. CDR3 DNA: TGCGCCAGCAGCTCGTTACAGGGGTTGTCTTTCTCTGGGGCCAACGTCCTGACTTTC. Its translation: CASSSLQGLSFSGANVLTF.